Listed here are 6 T cell receptor beta chains from one sample, sequenced in a study of blood T cell repertoires in COVID-19. Profiling relied on immunoSEQ multiplex PCR, and the TCRdb table lists in-frame clones only, not all of them. The sample yields roughly 140,000 clones, 70% to 90% seen once. The sequenced sample consisted of peripheral blood. Receptors originate from a woman in her thirties or forties with active or convalescent COVID-19.

The sample holds a few counts of this clone. This chain uses TRBV5-5 with TRBJ1-5, with D possibly being TRBD1 (6 bases). CDR1 is SGHKS, CDR2 YYEKEE, per germline (reference sequence). V was pared by 0 bases and J by 1 base, with 11 bases between. The CDR3 length is 16 residues. CDR3: CASSLGTGLSNQPQHF. CDR3 bases: TGTGCCAGCAGCTTGGGAACAGGGCTCAGCAATCAGCCCCAGCATTTT.

The rearrangement uses TRBV11-2 and TRBJ1-6, with D hard to call. There are 17 residues in the CDR3. V gave up 3 bases and J gave up 0 bases, with 12 bases separating them. In germline, CDR1 is SGHAT, CDR2 FQNNGV. The CDR3 region has the DNA TGTGCCAGCAGCTTTAGGCAGGCCGTCTCCTATAATTCACCCCTCCACTTT. This encodes CASSFRQAVSYNSPLHF.

This clone appeared a single time. CDR3 sequence (DNA): TGTGCCAGCAGCCAAGACAGGGGGCGTATTAATGAAAAACTGTTTTTT. Encoded protein: CASSQDRGRINEKLFF. The gene calls are TRBV4-2 and TRBJ1-4; TRBD1 aligns across 8 bases. Germline trimming cut 0 bases from V and 4 bases from J; bases unmatched to any gene: 4. The CDR3 spans 16 residues. The germline gives CDR1 LGHNA, CDR2 YNFKEQ.

Turning to this clone: Different DNA sequences within this sample yield the same CDR3. The rearrangement joins TRBV30 to TRBJ1-5; 9 bases are a match to TRBD1. Trimming at V came to 5 bases and at J to 6 bases, leaving 5 bases not matched to a gene. There are 13 residues in the CDR3. CDR1 GTSNPN and CDR2 SVGIG come from the germline V gene (reference sequence). The CDR3 DNA is TGTGCCTGGGCGGGACAGGGTGGTCAGCCCCAGCATTTT. Protein: CAWAGQGGQPQHF.

The chain recombines TRBV3-1 (or the pseudogene TRBV3-2) with TRBJ1-3, with D unresolved. Per germline, CDR1 LGHDT and CDR2 YNNKEL (reference sequence). This CDR3 is built from 14 residues. Trimming cost V 1 base and J 4 bases, with 8 bases left between them. The CDR3 is CASSQGSRGNTIYF. CDR3 coding DNA: TGTGCCAGCAGCCAAGGTAGCCGCGGAAACACCATATATTTT.

This rearrangement joins TRBV18 to TRBJ1-6, with 10 bases matching TRBD1. Germline loops: CDR1 KGHSH, CDR2 LQKENI. The J segment lost 6 bases and the V segment lost 3 bases, leaving 5 bases of the junction unmatched. This CDR3 spans 16 amino acids. The CDR3 DNA is TGTGCCAGCTCACCTAGGGACAGGGGAAGTAATTCACCCCTCCACTTT. As protein: CASSPRDRGSNSPLHF.